The clone carrying this T cell receptor (beta chain) was counted at least ten times. Antigen unknown. Flow cytometry had shown expanded CD8+CD57+ cells in the patients chosen for sequencing. When blood sampling took place, the patients had received no therapy. Germline V gene data show CDR1 as DFQATT and CDR2 as SNEGSKA (reference sequence). The CDR3 covers 16 residues. The ends lost 4 bases at V and 1 base at J; junction bases unmatched: 12. This sample is drawn from a study of CD8+CD57+ T cells in acquired aplastic anemia. Study conclusions and caveats: Roughly 28 was the count of CD8+ CDR3 sequences that patients shared with controls.

For CDR3 and TCR beta VDJ profiling, genomic DNA was the template used. TCRdb re-called the reads through MiXCR, storing one row per CDR3 protein. In the table there are about 170,000 distinct CDR3 sequences, 40% to 55% of which are singletons. The sequenced sample was sorted CD4+, CD8+, or CD8+CD57+ T cells (not recorded which) from PBMCs. The chain uses TRBV20-1 and TRBJ1-2; TRBD1 aligns across 7 bases. The clonotype was recovered from a human donor with aplastic anemia. The CDR3 loop is CSATSRGQRFNYGYTF. DNA for the CDR3: TGCAGTGCTACCTCTAGGGGACAGCGATTTAACTATGGCTACACCTTC.